A selection of T cell receptor beta chains follows, all from one sample in a study of CXCR3-negative and CXCR3-positive naive CD8 T cells. TCRdb reworked the 5' RACE reads into one entry per CDR3 protein, no DNA. The sample holds about 7,400 distinct CDR3 sequences. What was sequenced was naive CXCR3- CD8+ T cells from blood. These receptors all come from a human donor in good health. Some clones in this sample may be carry-over from other donors' samples. The CDR3 runs from the conserved cysteine through the conserved F or W. Fields, in order: J gene, V gene, clone size, CDR3 protein. Clone size is given for some rows only: seen once, a few or many times, or a class if the clone is expanded.

j_gene: TRBJ2-5
v_gene: TRBV11-2
abundance: .
CDR3aa: CASSPAIGTTQETQYF

j_gene: TRBJ2-1
v_gene: TRBV11-2
abundance: .
CDR3aa: CASSLVLAGEVHEQFF

j_gene: TRBJ2-7
v_gene: TRBV10-3
abundance: .
CDR3aa: CATSLTLDAYEQYF

j_gene: TRBJ2-5
v_gene: TRBV10-3
abundance: medium-sized
CDR3aa: CAISTTGEETQYF

j_gene: TRBJ2-1
v_gene: TRBV7-6
abundance: .
CDR3aa: CASSVTGTSGGSNEQFF

j_gene: TRBJ2-7
v_gene: TRBV7-9
abundance: medium-sized
CDR3aa: CASSLHDPTYEQYF

j_gene: TRBJ1-2
v_gene: TRBV29-1
abundance: .
CDR3aa: CSVGDVLNYGYTF

j_gene: TRBJ2-7
v_gene: TRBV29-1
abundance: .
CDR3aa: CSVGTSKTYEQYF

j_gene: TRBJ1-5
v_gene: TRBV7-8
abundance: medium-sized
CDR3aa: CASSLEAGQGNQPQHF

j_gene: TRBJ2-5
v_gene: TRBV7-3
abundance: .
CDR3aa: CASSLDGKRDQETQYF

j_gene: TRBJ2-7
v_gene: TRBV11-2
abundance: .
CDR3aa: CASSLEAGYYEQYF

j_gene: TRBJ2-2
v_gene: TRBV19
abundance: medium-sized
CDR3aa: CASTATRKNTGELFF

j_gene: TRBJ1-5
v_gene: TRBV4-1
abundance: .
CDR3aa: CASSLKMEGTGNQPQHF

j_gene: TRBJ2-1
v_gene: TRBV5-1
abundance: .
CDR3aa: CASSLEAGFTDEQFF

j_gene: TRBJ2-7
v_gene: TRBV7-2
abundance: .
CDR3aa: CASSFEAYEQYF